This passage covers 29 T cell receptor beta chains from one sample sequenced in a study of T-cell memory formation after mild COVID-19 (dated by TCRdb to about 2021). Libraries came from 5' RACE. The instrument was an Illumina NovaSeq 6000. TCRdb handled the public reads itself, with Q25 trimming in fastp and clone calling in MiXCR, and kept productive beta chains. CDR3 protein duplicates are merged, each entry listing the most common genes and DNA. Within this sample are around 210,000 distinct CDR3 sequences, with over 9% of them counted one time only. Roughly 4% of the sample is held by the ten biggest clonotypes. Specimen: PBMCs or a T cell subset sorted from them (not recorded which). All receptors come from a young man who had mild COVID-19 (a few samples of this study predate the infection). The sample titles of this study are shuffled in the database, so cell type and time point are left out; the donor was told from shared clones.

The chain couples TRBV28 to TRBJ2-3; possibly TRBD2 for D (6 bases). This CDR3 spans 16 amino acids. Trimming shortened V by 5 bases and J by 0 bases, and 15 bases separated the two germline ends. Germline-derived CDR1 and CDR2 are MDHEN and SYDVKM. The CDR3 here is CASSDWDSSSTDTQYF. DNA for the CDR3: TGTGCCAGCAGTGATTGGGACTCATCTAGCACAGATACGCAGTATTTT.

This clonotype was detected only once. The J gene is TRBJ2-1, the V gene TRBV7-2; a possible D gene is TRBD1 (5 bases). Germline V gene data show CDR1 as SGHTA and CDR2 as FQGNSA. This CDR3 is 16 amino acids long. The V end was cut by 5 bases, the J end by 4 bases, with 18 bases between. CDR3 in DNA: TGTGCCAGCAGCCCTCGACAGCCCCCCTGGTACAATGAGCAGTTCTTC. Its translation is CASSPRQPPWYNEQFF. Full variable domain (remainder filled in from reference TRBV7-2 and TRBJ2-1): GAGVSQSPSNKVTEKGKDVELRCDPISGHTALYWYRQSLGQGLEFLIYFQGNSAPDKSGLPSDRFSAERTGGSVSTLTIQRTQQEDSAVYLCASSPRQPPWYNEQFFGPGTRLTVL.

This clonotype was recorded many times. V usage is TRBV29-1 and J usage is TRBJ2-3; TRBD2 matches at 7 bases. J lost 11 bases, V lost 0 bases, and 5 bases had no gene match. Germline CDR1 is SQVTM and CDR2 is ANQGSEA. The CDR3 has 12 residues. Here the CDR3 reads CSVEDKRGGQYF. CDR3 in DNA: TGCAGCGTTGAAGATAAGCGGGGTGGGCAGTATTTT.

The genes are TRBV3-1 and TRBJ2-7; no firm D call. The V end lost 1 base, the J end lost 6 bases, and 7 bases lay between the germline ends. Per germline, CDR1 LGHDT and CDR2 YNNKEL (reference sequence). The length of the CDR3 is 12 residues. CDR3 amino acids: CASSQGYSEQYF. The CDR3 DNA sequence: TGTGCCAGCAGCCAAGGGTATAGCGAGCAGTACTTC.

This chain uses TRBV20-1 with TRBJ2-5, with 10 bases that match TRBD2. Germline V lookup: CDR1 DFQATT, CDR2 SNEGSKA (reference sequence). V shed 5 bases, J shed 5 bases, and the junction held 20 bases outside the gene matches. CDR3 length: 18 amino acids. CDR3 region: CSADGSGGFSTWAETQYF. The CDR3 region has the DNA TGCAGTGCTGATGGTAGCGGGGGGTTCTCAACTTGGGCGGAGACCCAGTACTTC.

The chain has TRBV2 and TRBJ1-2; a weak D match, TRBD1 (5 bases). V lost 7 bases and J lost 7, with 16 bases in between. The germline V gene encodes CDR1 SNHLY and CDR2 FYNNEI. CDR3 length equals 13 residues. CDR3 residues: CASTPSLGGGYTF. DNA of the CDR3: TGTGCCAGCACTCCATCCTTGGGGGGTGGCTACACCTTC.

Many counts were recorded for this clonotype. The chain employs TRBV7-2 and TRBJ2-1; TRBD2 is a possible D gene (6 bases). Trimming cost V 1 base and J 8 bases, with 9 bases left between them. Germline assignment: CDR1 SGHTA and CDR2 FQGNSA. The CDR3 length is 13 residues. CDR3 coding DNA: TGTGCCAGCAGCTTAGGTTGGGGGGATGAGCAGTTCTTC. Residues: CASSLGWGDEQFF.

This sequence joins TRBV3-1 and TRBJ2-4; D perhaps matches TRBD1 (7 bases). CDR1 and CDR2 (germline): LGHDT, YNNKEL (reference sequence). V shed 3 bases and J shed 7 bases, with 28 bases lying between them. This CDR3 region has 19 residues. As DNA, the CDR3 is TGTGCCAGCAGCCAGCGAAGGGAGATGACAGGGAGGAGGGTTAACATTCAGTACTTC. It is translated as CASSQRREMTGRRVNIQYF.

The CDR3 spells CSVAWGYSYNEQFF. The CDR3 DNA is TGCAGCGTCGCCTGGGGCTACTCCTACAATGAGCAGTTCTTC. This sequence joins TRBV29-1 and TRBJ2-1, with D perhaps TRBD1 (5 bases). V was trimmed by 6 bases and J by 0 bases, leaving 12 bases between them. This CDR3 contains 14 residues. CDR1 and CDR2 (germline): SQVTM, ANQGSEA.

This clonotype was observed a handful of times. The V gene is TRBV5-1, the J gene TRBJ2-1; TRBD1 matches at 7 bases. The J segment lost 4 bases and the V segment lost 4 bases, leaving 20 bases of the junction unmatched. There are 19 residues in the CDR3. The V gene's germline CDR1 is SGHRS and CDR2 YFSETQ. The CDR3 spells CASSATRSTGVGRYNEQFF. The CDR3 nucleotides read TGCGCCAGCAGCGCGACTCGTTCAACAGGGGTTGGGAGATACAATGAGCAGTTCTTC.

This clonotype was recorded many times. The chain uses TRBV4-2 and TRBJ2-6, with D tentatively TRBD1 (5 bases). This CDR3 comprises 19 residues. Trimming took off 0 bases at V and 0 bases at J, with 15 bases between the two ends. CDR1 is LGHNA and CDR2 is YNFKEQ in the germline V gene. The DNA for the CDR3 is TGTGCCAGCAGCCAAGATCAAGCAGGGCCCTTCTCTGGGGCCAACGTCCTGACTTTC. Amino acids: CASSQDQAGPFSGANVLTF.

The chain has TRBV5-1 and TRBJ2-7; the D gene is possibly TRBD2 (6 bases). This CDR3 spans 16 amino acids. CDR1 and CDR2 from the germline V gene are SGHRS and YFSETQ. V gave up 1 base and J gave up 3 bases, with 17 bases separating them. The chain's CDR3 is CASSLNWGTRNYEQYF. The CDR3 DNA reads as TGCGCCAGCAGCTTGAATTGGGGGACTCGAAACTACGAGCAGTACTTC.

This clonotype was detected ten times or more. This chain uses TRBV5-1 with TRBJ2-5; D may be TRBD2 (6 bases). CDR1 and CDR2 from the germline V gene are SGHRS and YFSETQ. Trimming stripped 3 bases from V and 2 bases from J, with 8 bases between. CDR3 size: 13 residues. In nucleotides, the CDR3 is TGCGCCAGCAGCTCCGCGGGACAAGAGACCCAGTACTTC. Translation: CASSSAGQETQYF.

The chain joins TRBV12-3 or TRBV12-4 to TRBJ2-2, with D possibly being TRBD1 (6 bases). There are 14 residues in the CDR3. The V and J ends lost 7 bases and 1 base respectively, with 10 bases between them. CDR3 DNA: TGTGCCAGCACCTGGGGGCAGAACACCGGGGAGCTGTTTTTT. Translation gives CASTWGQNTGELFF.

This clonotype has at least ten counts. The V and J genes are TRBV5-1 and TRBJ1-2, with TRBD1 identical over 7 bases. V lost 4 bases and J lost 0; bases outside the gene matches: 9. The CDR3 spans 16 residues. Germline V gives CDR1 SGHRS, CDR2 YFSETQ. The CDR3 here is CASSGNPGGANYGYTF. Written as DNA, the CDR3 is TGCGCCAGCAGCGGCAACCCAGGGGGAGCTAACTATGGCTACACCTTC.

In this sample, this clonotype turned up a few times. This chain uses TRBV20-1 with TRBJ1-2; D is perhaps TRBD1 (6 bases). There are 14 residues in the CDR3. CDR1 DFQATT and CDR2 SNEGSKA come from the germline V gene (reference sequence). The V end lost 5 bases, the J end lost 4 bases, and 17 bases lay between the germline ends. In nucleotides, the CDR3 is TGCAGTGCTGGGGGCCCGGCACAGGGCTATGGCTACACCTTC. Translated: CSAGGPAQGYGYTF.

The genes are TRBV12-3 or TRBV12-4 and TRBJ2-1, with 11 bases fitting TRBD1. This CDR3 is 16 amino acids long. The trim removed 3 bases at V and 7 bases at J, leaving 8 bases unmatched. CDR3 nucleotides: TGTGCCAGCAGTTTCCATCGGGACAGGGGGGAAAATGAGCAGTTCTTC. Residues: CASSFHRDRGENEQFF.

The rearrangement joins TRBV3-1 to TRBJ2-1, with D perhaps given as TRBD1 or TRBD2 (6 bases each). The CDR3 has 19 amino acids. CDR1 LGHDT and CDR2 YNNKEL come from the germline V gene (reference sequence). Deletions cut 0 bases from V and 3 bases from J, with 21 bases between. The CDR3 coding sequence is TGTGCCAGCAGCCAAGATCGGTTTGGAGGGGGTTCCTACTACAATGAGCAGTTCTTC. Its protein is CASSQDRFGGGSYYNEQFF.

This rearrangement joins TRBV6-5 to TRBJ1-2; no reliable D call. Germline CDR1 and CDR2: MNHEY and SVGAGI. This CDR3 spans 14 amino acids. With 0 bases removed from V and 1 base from J, the gap between germline ends came to 6 bases. CDR3 nucleotides: TGTGCCAGCAGTTACTCTGGGCTTAACTATGGCTACACCTTC. Protein: CASSYSGLNYGYTF.

This chain connects TRBV7-6 to TRBJ2-7; 8 bases align to TRBD1. V lost 10 bases to trimming and J lost 7 bases; unmatched junction nucleotides: 15. The germline V gene has CDR1 SGHVS and CDR2 FNYEAQ. The CDR3 extends over 14 amino acids. The CDR3 bases are TGTGCCACAAGACGGACAGGGTCTGCGCGTGAGCAGTACTTC. Protein: CATRRTGSAREQYF.

This clonotype appeared a few times. The rearrangement uses TRBV7-3 and TRBJ2-5; the match to TRBD2 covers 10 bases. V shed 5 bases and J 5 bases; nucleotides not matched to a gene: 2. This CDR3 has 13 amino acids. CDR1 is SGHTA, CDR2 FQGTGA, per germline. The CDR3 loop is CASSISGGETQYF. The CDR3, as DNA: TGTGCCAGCAGCATTAGCGGGGGGGAGACCCAGTACTTC. The entire variable domain, with the rest obtained from reference TRBV7-3 and TRBJ2-5, is as follows: GAGVSQTPSNKVTEKGKYVELRCDPISGHTALYWYRQSLGQGPEFLIYFQGTGAADDSGLPNDRFFAVRPEGSVSTLKIQRTERGDSAVYLCASSISGGETQYFGPGTRLLVL.

The V and J genes are TRBV12-3 or TRBV12-4 and TRBJ1-2, with D maybe TRBD1 (5 bases). The CDR3 spans 13 residues. V was shortened by 2 bases and J by 6 bases, with 10 bases between the two germline ends. As DNA, the CDR3 is TGTGCCAGCAGTTTATCAGGGTTGCATGGCTACACCTTC. Its translation is CASSLSGLHGYTF.

The chain carries TRBV11-2 and TRBJ2-3, with a weak D call TRBD2 (6 bases). V was clipped by 5 bases and J by 2 bases, with 17 bases between them. The CDR3 extends over 16 amino acids. Germline CDR1 is SGHAT and CDR2 is FQNNGV. The CDR3 DNA follows: TGTGCCAGCAGCCCGCGGGGCGGGGAAAACACAGATACGCAGTATTTT. The encoded protein is CASSPRGGENTDTQYF.

The chain combines TRBV20-1 with TRBJ1-6; 9 bases agree with TRBD1. This CDR3 contains 14 residues. Trimming at V came to 4 bases and at J to 9 bases, leaving 7 bases not matched to a gene. Germline V CDR1 and CDR2: DFQATT, SNEGSKA (reference sequence). This chain's CDR3 is CSANRDRAFSPLHF. As DNA, the CDR3 is TGCAGTGCTAACCGGGACAGGGCCTTTTCACCCCTCCACTTT.

The rearrangement links TRBV9 to TRBJ2-7, with no clear D. CDR1 is SGDLS and CDR2 is YYNGEE in the germline V gene. Trimming cost V 0 bases and J 0 bases, with 7 bases left between them. CDR3 length equals 14 residues. The CDR3 nucleotides read TGTGCCAGCAGCGTAGCGACAAACTCCTACGAGCAGTACTTC. This encodes CASSVATNSYEQYF.

This clonotype has a handful of counts. The V call is TRBV28, the J call TRBJ2-7, with 7 bases identical to TRBD1. Germline CDR1 reads MDHEN; CDR2 reads SYDVKM. V gave up 5 bases and J gave up 2 bases; unmatched junction bases: 3. CDR3 length: 13 amino acids. CDR3 sequence reads: CASSTGDPYEQYV. The CDR3 DNA sequence: TGTGCCAGCAGTACAGGGGATCCCTACGAGCAGTACGTC.

This chain joins TRBV4-3 and TRBJ2-1; no clear D. This CDR3 has 13 residues. The V end was cut by 0 bases, the J end by 16 bases, with 16 bases between. Germline V gene lookup returns CDR1 LGHNA and CDR2 YSLEER. The CDR3 nucleotides read TGCGCCAGCAGCCAAGAGGAAGCTAGGAGACCATTCTTC. Amino acid sequence: CASSQEEARRPFF.

The sample holds many counts of this clonotype. The gene calls are TRBV7-2 and TRBJ2-5; D gene uncertain. The V gene lost 0 bases and the J gene lost 2 bases, with 13 bases spanning the gap. CDR1 is SGHTA, CDR2 FQGNSA, per germline. The length of the CDR3 is 16 residues. The DNA of the CDR3 is TGTGCCAGCAGCTTAGCGGGGAACCTGCCTCAAGAGACCCAGTACTTC. Its translation: CASSLAGNLPQETQYF.

This clonotype has just a few counts. The chain employs TRBV18 and TRBJ1-1; TRBD1 matches 9 bases. This CDR3 spans 15 amino acids. The V segment lost 6 bases and the J segment 5 bases; nucleotides outside the gene matches: 10. Per germline, CDR1 KGHSH and CDR2 LQKENI. The CDR3 region has the DNA TGTGCCAGCTCCTCGGACAGGGGAATCAGAACTGAAGCTTTCTTT. Translating it yields CASSSDRGIRTEAFF.